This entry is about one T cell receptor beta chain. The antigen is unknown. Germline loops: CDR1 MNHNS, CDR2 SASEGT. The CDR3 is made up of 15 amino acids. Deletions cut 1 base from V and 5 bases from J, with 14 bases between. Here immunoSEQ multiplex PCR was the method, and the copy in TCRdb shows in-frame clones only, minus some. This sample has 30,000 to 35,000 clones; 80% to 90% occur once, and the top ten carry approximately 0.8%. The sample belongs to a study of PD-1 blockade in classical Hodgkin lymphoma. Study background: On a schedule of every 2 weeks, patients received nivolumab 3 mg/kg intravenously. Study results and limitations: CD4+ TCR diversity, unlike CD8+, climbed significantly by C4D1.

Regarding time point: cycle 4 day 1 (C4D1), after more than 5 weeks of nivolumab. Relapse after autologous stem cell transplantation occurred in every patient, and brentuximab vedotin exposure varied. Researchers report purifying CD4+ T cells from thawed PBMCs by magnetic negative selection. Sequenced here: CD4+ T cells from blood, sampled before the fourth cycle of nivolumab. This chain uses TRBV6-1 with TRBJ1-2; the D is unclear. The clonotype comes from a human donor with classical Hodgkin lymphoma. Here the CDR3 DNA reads TGTGCCAGCAGTGAAGGCGGAGGAGCGGCTTATGGCTACACCTTC. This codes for CASSEGGGAAYGYTF.